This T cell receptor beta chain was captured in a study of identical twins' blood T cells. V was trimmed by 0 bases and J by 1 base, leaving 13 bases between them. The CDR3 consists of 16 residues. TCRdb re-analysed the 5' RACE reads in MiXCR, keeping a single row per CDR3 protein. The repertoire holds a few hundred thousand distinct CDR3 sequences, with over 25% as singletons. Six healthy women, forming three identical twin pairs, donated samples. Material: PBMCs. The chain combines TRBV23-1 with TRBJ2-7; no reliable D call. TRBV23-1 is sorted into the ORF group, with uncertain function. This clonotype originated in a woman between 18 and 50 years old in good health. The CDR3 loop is CASSQSRSFNSYEQYF. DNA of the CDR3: TGCGCCAGCAGTCAATCCCGAAGCTTCAATTCCTACGAGCAGTACTTC.